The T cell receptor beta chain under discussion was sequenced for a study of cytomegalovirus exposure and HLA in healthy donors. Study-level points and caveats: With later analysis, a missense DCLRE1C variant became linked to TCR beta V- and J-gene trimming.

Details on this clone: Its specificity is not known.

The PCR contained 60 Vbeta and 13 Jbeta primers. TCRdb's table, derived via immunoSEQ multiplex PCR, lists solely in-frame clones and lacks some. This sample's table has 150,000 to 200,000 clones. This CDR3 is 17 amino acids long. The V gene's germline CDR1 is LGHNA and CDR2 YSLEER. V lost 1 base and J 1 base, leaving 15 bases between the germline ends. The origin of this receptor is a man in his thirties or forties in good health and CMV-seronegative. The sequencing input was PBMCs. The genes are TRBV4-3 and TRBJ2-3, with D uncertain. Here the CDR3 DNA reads TGCGCCAGCAGCCAAGTTTTCGGGTATGGCGGCACAGATACGCAGTATTTT. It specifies CASSQVFGYGGTDTQYF.